This entry features one TCR beta chain sequence. Its antigen is unidentified. The data were taken from a study of memory CD4+ T cells and cytomegalovirus serostatus. Points from the study as a whole: About two fifths of the roughly 150 known CMV-associated TCRbeta sequences appeared in CD4+ memory.

Germline CDR1 is SEHNR and CDR2 is FQNEAQ (reference sequence). The V gene end was trimmed by 5 bases and the J gene end by 5 bases; junction bases not matched to a gene: 8. This CDR3 contains 15 residues. The sort gate was single viable CD3+CD4+CD8-CD45RO+ cells for memory CD4+ T cells. Total CD4+ T cells were enriched by CD4 positive selection. Libraries were prepared by immunoSEQ multiplex PCR; TCRdb keeps only in-frame clonotypes and omits some of them. The profile shows about 42,000 clones, over 70% of them singletons. The sequenced sample consisted of memory CD4+ T cells from blood. This sequence joins TRBV7-9 and TRBJ1-4; 7 bases agree with TRBD1. The sequence was obtained from an adult in good health and CMV-seronegative. The CDR3 DNA sequence: TGTGCCAGCAGCCTAGTCGGGACAGAGAATGAAAAACTGTTTTTT. Its translation: CASSLVGTENEKLFF.